This entry is about one T cell receptor (beta chain). The antigen remains unidentified. The entry originates in a study of T cells in tuberculosis. Study-wide results and limits: Smaller alpha distances in active tuberculosis partly reflected shorter CDR3-alpha lengths. GMM-specific TCRs were nearer to active tuberculosis alpha repertoires, suggesting expansion.

TCRdb's copy holds only in-frame clones and misses some; the assay was immunoSEQ multiplex PCR. The sample carries over 30,000 clones, approximately 90% recorded once. The CDR3 loop spans 17 amino acids. The V and J ends lost 4 bases and 2 bases respectively, with 21 bases between them. Germline lookup yields CDR1 MGHRA and CDR2 YSYEKL. Time point meaning: new active TB diagnosis, blood taken before or within 7 days of starting treatment. Each donor contributed approximately 100,000 T cells on average, unsorted. This material consisted of PBMCs, taken at tuberculosis diagnosis. This receptor was obtained from an adult with tuberculosis. This rearrangement joins TRBV4-1 to TRBJ2-7; a possible D gene is TRBD2 (5 bases). The CDR3: CASSREHAADLTYEQYF. The DNA of the CDR3 is TGCGCCAGCAGCCGGGAGCATGCGGCAGACTTAACCTACGAGCAGTACTTC.